Listed below are T cell receptor beta chains from one sample, sequenced in a study of cytomegalovirus exposure and HLA in healthy donors. Data came from immunoSEQ multiplex PCR; TCRdb stores just in-frame clones and leaves some out. The repertoire holds around 210,000 clones, with 82% as singletons. The sample taken for sequencing was PBMCs. These receptors all come from a woman in her forties in good health and CMV-seronegative. Both conserved end residues are part of each CDR3. A D gene is named only where the DNA matches it firmly. Clone size is stated in some rows and not others, as once, few, many or a class when expanded.

V gene: TRBV11-2
clone size: -
CDR3 length: 16
J gene: TRBJ1-2
D gene: -
CDR3 DNA: TGTGCCAGCAGCTTAGACTTCACCTACTCCAACTATGGCTACACCTTC
CDR3 protein: CASSLDFTYSNYGYTF

V gene: TRBV5-1
clone size: -
CDR3 length: 16
J gene: TRBJ2-7
D gene: -
CDR3 DNA: TGCGCCAGCAGCCCGTTAGGAGGGGCGTGGGGCCACGAGCAGTACTTC
CDR3 protein: CASSPLGGAWGHEQYF

V gene: TRBV29-1
clone size: -
CDR3 length: 12
J gene: TRBJ2-3
D gene: -
CDR3 DNA: TGCAGCACCGATGGGGGCCGAGATACGCAGTATTTT
CDR3 protein: CSTDGGRDTQYF

V gene: TRBV14
clone size: -
CDR3 length: 15
J gene: TRBJ2-3
D gene: TRBD1
CDR3 DNA: TGTGCCAGCAGCCAATGGACAGGCAGCACAGATACGCAGTATTTT
CDR3 protein: CASSQWTGSTDTQYF

V gene: TRBV28
clone size: -
CDR3 length: 15
J gene: TRBJ2-5
D gene: TRBD2
CDR3 DNA: TGTGCCAGCAGCCCGTCCTACCCGGGAGGAGAGACCCAGTACTTC
CDR3 protein: CASSPSYPGGETQYF

V gene: TRBV29-1
clone size: -
CDR3 length: 16
J gene: TRBJ2-2
D gene: TRBD2
CDR3 DNA: TGCAGCGTTAAAGGACTAGCGGGTTCGAACACCGGGGAGCTGTTTTTT
CDR3 protein: CSVKGLAGSNTGELFF

V gene: TRBV11-1
clone size: -
CDR3 length: 14
J gene: TRBJ2-5
D gene: -
CDR3 DNA: TGTGCCAGCAGCAAGCGGACTTCCCAAGAGACCCAGTACTTC
CDR3 protein: CASSKRTSQETQYF

V gene: TRBV6-1
clone size: -
CDR3 length: 15
J gene: TRBJ2-7
D gene: -
CDR3 DNA: TGTGCCAGCAGTGAAGAAGTGGGACACCCCTACGAGCAGTACTTC
CDR3 protein: CASSEEVGHPYEQYF

V gene: TRBV15
clone size: -
CDR3 length: 13
J gene: TRBJ2-7
D gene: -
CDR3 DNA: TGTGCCACCAGCCAATCCCCGCTATACGAGCAGTACTTC
CDR3 protein: CATSQSPLYEQYF

V gene: TRBV30
clone size: -
CDR3 length: 15
J gene: TRBJ1-5
D gene: TRBD1
CDR3 DNA: TGTGCCTGGAGAGGAAAGGGGGCTAGCAATCAGCCCCAGCATTTT
CDR3 protein: CAWRGKGASNQPQHF

V gene: TRBV18
clone size: few
CDR3 length: 13
J gene: TRBJ1-1
D gene: -
CDR3 DNA: TGTGCCAGCTCACCCTCAGGGTTTACTGAAGCTTTCTTT
CDR3 protein: CASSPSGFTEAFF

V gene: TRBV5-4
clone size: -
CDR3 length: 15
J gene: TRBJ2-1
D gene: -
CDR3 DNA: TGTGCCAGCAGCCGAGGAGGTATAGTCTACAATGAGCAGTTCTTC
CDR3 protein: CASSRGGIVYNEQFF

V gene: TRBV29-1
clone size: -
CDR3 length: 14
J gene: TRBJ2-1
D gene: TRBD2
CDR3 DNA: TGCAGCGTGATTAGCGGGTTCTCCTACAATGAGCAGTTCTTC
CDR3 protein: CSVISGFSYNEQFF

V gene: TRBV5-1
clone size: -
CDR3 length: 14
J gene: TRBJ1-4
D gene: -
CDR3 DNA: TGCGCCAGCAGCTTGGGGGGCGCAAGGGAAAAACTGTTTTTT
CDR3 protein: CASSLGGAREKLFF

V gene: TRBV4-2
clone size: -
CDR3 length: 17
J gene: TRBJ2-6
D gene: -
CDR3 DNA: TGTGCCAGCAGCCCACGTAATACAGGGTCTGGGGCCAACGTCCTGACTTTC
CDR3 protein: CASSPRNTGSGANVLTF

V gene: TRBV2
clone size: few
CDR3 length: 15
J gene: TRBJ2-5
D gene: TRBD1
CDR3 DNA: TGTGCCAGCAGTTCGGGACAGGGCCAGGTAGAGACCCAGTACTTC
CDR3 protein: CASSSGQGQVETQYF

V gene: TRBV11-2
clone size: -
CDR3 length: 17
J gene: TRBJ2-1
D gene: TRBD2
CDR3 DNA: TGTGCCAGCAGCCCACTAGTTAGCGGGAGGATCTACAATGAGCAGTTCTTC
CDR3 protein: CASSPLVSGRIYNEQFF

V gene: TRBV9
clone size: -
CDR3 length: 15
J gene: TRBJ1-3
D gene: -
CDR3 DNA: TGTGCCAGCAGCGCGGATACAGGGAAGGGAAACACCATATATTTT
CDR3 protein: CASSADTGKGNTIYF

V gene: TRBV18
clone size: -
CDR3 length: 13
J gene: TRBJ2-7
D gene: -
CDR3 DNA: TGTGCCAGCTCACTCACAGGGTACCCCGAGCAGTACTTC
CDR3 protein: CASSLTGYPEQYF

V gene: TRBV2
clone size: -
CDR3 length: 14
J gene: TRBJ2-3
D gene: -
CDR3 DNA: TGTGCCAGCAGTGAATTAACTAACACAGATACGCAGTATTTT
CDR3 protein: CASSELTNTDTQYF

V gene: TRBV6-6
clone size: -
CDR3 length: 15
J gene: TRBJ2-1
D gene: -
CDR3 DNA: TGTGCCAGCAGTCAGGAGGATGGCTCCTACAATGAGCAGTTCTTC
CDR3 protein: CASSQEDGSYNEQFF

V gene: TRBV30
clone size: -
CDR3 length: 15
J gene: TRBJ2-7
D gene: -
CDR3 DNA: TGTGCCTGGAGTCCTCCCAGTGGAGTACGTTGGGAGCAGTACTTC
CDR3 protein: CAWSPPSGVRWEQYF

V gene: TRBV5-1
clone size: once
CDR3 length: 15
J gene: TRBJ2-2
D gene: TRBD1
CDR3 DNA: TGCGCCAGCAGCTCCGGGACAGGGTTCACCGGGGAGCTGTTTTTT
CDR3 protein: CASSSGTGFTGELFF

V gene: TRBV6-5
clone size: few
CDR3 length: 15
J gene: TRBJ2-1
D gene: -
CDR3 DNA: TGTGCCAGCAGCCGGAACCTCAGAGGGCTCTACGAGCAGTTCTTC
CDR3 protein: CASSRNLRGLYEQFF

V gene: TRBV25-1
clone size: -
CDR3 length: 16
J gene: TRBJ2-4
D gene: TRBD2
CDR3 DNA: TGTGCCAGCTTCAGAACGGGGGGGGGAGCCAAAAACATTCAGTACTTC
CDR3 protein: CASFRTGGGAKNIQYF

V gene: TRBV5-1
clone size: few
CDR3 length: 16
J gene: TRBJ2-2
D gene: TRBD2
CDR3 DNA: TGCGCCAGCAGTTTGTACTACGGGAGGGGGACCGGGGAGCTGTTTTTT
CDR3 protein: CASSLYYGRGTGELFF

V gene: TRBV19
clone size: -
CDR3 length: 16
J gene: TRBJ2-7
D gene: -
CDR3 DNA: TGTGCCAGTAGTCCAGGCCGGGGGAGGAATCGGGACGAGCAGTACTTC
CDR3 protein: CASSPGRGRNRDEQYF

V gene: TRBV19
clone size: -
CDR3 length: 16
J gene: TRBJ1-5
D gene: -
CDR3 DNA: TGTGCCAGTAGTATCCAGGGCCCCGGTAGCAATCAGCCCCAGCATTTT
CDR3 protein: CASSIQGPGSNQPQHF

V gene: TRBV5-1
clone size: -
CDR3 length: 14
J gene: TRBJ1-4
D gene: -
CDR3 DNA: TGCGCCAGCAGCCCCCGAGCAACTAATGAAAAACTGTTTTTT
CDR3 protein: CASSPRATNEKLFF

V gene: TRBV7-3
clone size: -
CDR3 length: 15
J gene: TRBJ2-3
D gene: TRBD2
CDR3 DNA: TGTGCCAGCAGCCAAATAGCGGGGCCCACAGATACGCAGTATTTT
CDR3 protein: CASSQIAGPTDTQYF

V gene: TRBV28
clone size: -
CDR3 length: 15
J gene: TRBJ2-1
D gene: -
CDR3 DNA: TGTGCCAGCAGTTCCGGGAAAGTGGACTACAATGAGCAGTTCTTC
CDR3 protein: CASSSGKVDYNEQFF

V gene: TRBV9
clone size: -
CDR3 length: 14
J gene: TRBJ2-3
D gene: TRBD2
CDR3 DNA: TGTGCCAGCAGCCCCGGGGCGGGAGTGGATACGCAGTATTTT
CDR3 protein: CASSPGAGVDTQYF

V gene: TRBV30
clone size: -
CDR3 length: 14
J gene: TRBJ2-5
D gene: TRBD1
CDR3 DNA: TGTGCCTGGAGAGGAGAGGGGGCATCGGAGACCCAGTACTTC
CDR3 protein: CAWRGEGASETQYF

V gene: TRBV5-4
clone size: -
CDR3 length: 14
J gene: TRBJ2-7
D gene: -
CDR3 DNA: TGTGCCAGCAGCTCACGGACAACCTCCTACGAGCAGTACTTC
CDR3 protein: CASSSRTTSYEQYF

V gene: TRBV5-1
clone size: -
CDR3 length: 12
J gene: TRBJ1-2
D gene: -
CDR3 DNA: TGCGCCAGCAGGATATCGGGGTACGGCTACACCTTC
CDR3 protein: CASRISGYGYTF

V gene: TRBV29-1
clone size: -
CDR3 length: 13
J gene: TRBJ2-7
D gene: -
CDR3 DNA: TGCAGCGTTGTGGCAGGGGATCCCAACGAGCAGTACTTC
CDR3 protein: CSVVAGDPNEQYF

V gene: TRBV5-1
clone size: -
CDR3 length: 14
J gene: TRBJ2-7
D gene: TRBD1
CDR3 DNA: TGCGCCAGCAGCTGGACGCAGGGGGCCCGCGAGCAGTACTTC
CDR3 protein: CASSWTQGAREQYF

V gene: TRBV5-1
clone size: once
CDR3 length: 13
J gene: TRBJ2-2
D gene: -
CDR3 DNA: TGCGCCAGCTGCCGGGAGAACACCAGGGAGCTGTTTTTT
CDR3 protein: CASCRENTRELFF

V gene: TRBV6-5
clone size: -
CDR3 length: 14
J gene: TRBJ1-4
D gene: TRBD1
CDR3 DNA: TGTGCCAGCAGTCAACAGGGGGCTTGGGAAAAACTGTTTTTT
CDR3 protein: CASSQQGAWEKLFF

V gene: TRBV19
clone size: -
CDR3 length: 17
J gene: TRBJ1-5
D gene: TRBD1
CDR3 DNA: TGTGCCAGTACGGGACAGGGGTCCACCTATAGCAATCAGCCCCAGCATTTT
CDR3 protein: CASTGQGSTYSNQPQHF

V gene: TRBV6-1
clone size: -
CDR3 length: 15
J gene: TRBJ1-5
D gene: TRBD1
CDR3 DNA: TGTGCCAGCAGTGACTCCTCAGGGGGCGGTCAGCCCCAGCATTTT
CDR3 protein: CASSDSSGGGQPQHF

V gene: TRBV18
clone size: -
CDR3 length: 19
J gene: TRBJ1-4
D gene: TRBD1
CDR3 DNA: TGTGCCAGCTCACCAGAGGGACAGGGGGCCTTTGCAACTAATGAAAAACTGTTTTTT
CDR3 protein: CASSPEGQGAFATNEKLFF

V gene: TRBV11-3
clone size: -
CDR3 length: 14
J gene: TRBJ2-5
D gene: -
CDR3 DNA: TGTGCCAGCAGCTTAGGGCCAAACCAAGAGACCCAGTACTTC
CDR3 protein: CASSLGPNQETQYF

V gene: TRBV23-1
clone size: -
CDR3 length: 15
J gene: TRBJ1-1
D gene: TRBD1
CDR3 DNA: TGCGCTAGCAGTCAGACAGGGGCGAAGGACACTGAAGCTTTCTTT
CDR3 protein: CASSQTGAKDTEAFF

V gene: TRBV5-4
clone size: -
CDR3 length: 16
J gene: TRBJ1-5
D gene: TRBD1
CDR3 DNA: TGTGCCAGCAGCTTCACAGGGGATTTGCGGAATCAGCCCCAGCATTTT
CDR3 protein: CASSFTGDLRNQPQHF

V gene: TRBV5-1
clone size: -
CDR3 length: 15
J gene: TRBJ2-2
D gene: -
CDR3 DNA: TGCGCCAGCAGCTTGGGTCGAGCGGGCCACCGGGAGCTGTTTTTT
CDR3 protein: CASSLGRAGHRELFF

V gene: TRBV18
clone size: -
CDR3 length: 15
J gene: TRBJ2-7
D gene: TRBD2
CDR3 DNA: TGTGCCAGCTCACTCAAACAAGCGGGGGGCTACGAGCAGTACTTC
CDR3 protein: CASSLKQAGGYEQYF

V gene: TRBV30
clone size: -
CDR3 length: 15
J gene: TRBJ1-5
D gene: TRBD1
CDR3 DNA: TGTGCCTGGAGGGACAGGGGAGTTCCCGGGTCGCCCCAGCATTTT
CDR3 protein: CAWRDRGVPGSPQHF

V gene: TRBV7-9
clone size: -
CDR3 length: 15
J gene: TRBJ1-5
D gene: -
CDR3 DNA: TGTGCCAGCAGCTCACAGGGAGGGAACAATCAGCCCCAGCATTTT
CDR3 protein: CASSSQGGNNQPQHF

V gene: TRBV7-9
clone size: -
CDR3 length: 13
J gene: TRBJ2-5
D gene: -
CDR3 DNA: TGTGCCAGCAGCTTAAGGGGGAGAGAGACCCAGTACTTC
CDR3 protein: CASSLRGRETQYF

V gene: TRBV2
clone size: -
CDR3 length: 14
J gene: TRBJ1-4
D gene: -
CDR3 DNA: TGTGCCAGCAGTGAAATGGGGGGGGATGAAAAACTGTTTTTT
CDR3 protein: CASSEMGGDEKLFF

V gene: TRBV4-1
clone size: -
CDR3 length: 15
J gene: TRBJ2-2
D gene: -
CDR3 DNA: TGCGCCAGCAGCCAAGAATGGATGAGGTCCGGGGAGCTGTTTTTT
CDR3 protein: CASSQEWMRSGELFF

V gene: TRBV9
clone size: -
CDR3 length: 17
J gene: TRBJ2-2
D gene: TRBD2
CDR3 DNA: TGTGCCAGCAGCGCACCTGTGGGAGGGCTTGACACCGGGGAGCTGTTTTTT
CDR3 protein: CASSAPVGGLDTGELFF

V gene: TRBV5-1
clone size: -
CDR3 length: 14
J gene: TRBJ1-1
D gene: -
CDR3 DNA: TGCGCCAGCAGCTTACAGGGATCGAGCACTGAAGCTTTCTTT
CDR3 protein: CASSLQGSSTEAFF

V gene: TRBV7-6
clone size: -
CDR3 length: 15
J gene: TRBJ2-7
D gene: TRBD2
CDR3 DNA: TGTGCCAGCAGCCCCGCGGGACTAGGTAACTGCGAGCAGTACTTC
CDR3 protein: CASSPAGLGNCEQYF

V gene: TRBV6-5
clone size: -
CDR3 length: 14
J gene: TRBJ1-1
D gene: -
CDR3 DNA: TGTGCCAGCAGTTCCCCTCGGGGGACCACTGAAGCTTTCTTT
CDR3 protein: CASSSPRGTTEAFF

V gene: TRBV29-1
clone size: few
CDR3 length: 14
J gene: TRBJ2-7
D gene: TRBD1
CDR3 DNA: TGCAGCGTTGACGGGACAGGGGGCACCTACGAGCAGTACTTC
CDR3 protein: CSVDGTGGTYEQYF

V gene: TRBV15
clone size: -
CDR3 length: 16
J gene: TRBJ1-5
D gene: TRBD1
CDR3 DNA: TGTGCCACCAGCAGAGCAGGGGGCGCCAGCAATCAGCCCCAGCATTTT
CDR3 protein: CATSRAGGASNQPQHF

V gene: TRBV6-1
clone size: -
CDR3 length: 13
J gene: TRBJ1-5
D gene: -
CDR3 DNA: TGTGCCAGCAGTGGCGACATGGGGAGGCCCCAGCATTTT
CDR3 protein: CASSGDMGRPQHF